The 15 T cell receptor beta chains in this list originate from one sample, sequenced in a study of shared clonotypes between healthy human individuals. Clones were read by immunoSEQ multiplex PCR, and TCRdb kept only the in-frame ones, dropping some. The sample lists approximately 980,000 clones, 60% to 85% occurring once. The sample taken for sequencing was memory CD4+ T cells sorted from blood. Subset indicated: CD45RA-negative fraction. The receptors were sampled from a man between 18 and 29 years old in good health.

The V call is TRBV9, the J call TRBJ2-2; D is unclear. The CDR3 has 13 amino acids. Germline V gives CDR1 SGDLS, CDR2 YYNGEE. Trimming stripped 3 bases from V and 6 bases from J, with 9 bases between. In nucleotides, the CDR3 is TGTGCCAGCAGCGCTCAGGCACCCGGGGAGCTGTTTTTT. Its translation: CASSAQAPGELFF.

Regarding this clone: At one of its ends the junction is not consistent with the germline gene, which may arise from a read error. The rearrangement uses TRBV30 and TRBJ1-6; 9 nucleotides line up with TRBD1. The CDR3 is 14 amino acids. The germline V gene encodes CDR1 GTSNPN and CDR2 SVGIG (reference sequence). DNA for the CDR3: TGTGCCTGGACTCGACAGGGGGTAGGTTCACCCCCCCACTTT. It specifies CAWTRQGVGSPPHF.

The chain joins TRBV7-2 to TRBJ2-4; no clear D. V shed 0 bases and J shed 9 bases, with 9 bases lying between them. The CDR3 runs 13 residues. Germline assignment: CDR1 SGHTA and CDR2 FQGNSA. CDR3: CASSLAPGGIQYF. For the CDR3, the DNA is TGTGCCAGCAGCTTAGCACCGGGTGGCATTCAGTACTTC.

This CDR3 is CASSLMDRPNTEAFF. In DNA, the CDR3 is TGTGCCAGCAGCTTAATGGACAGGCCTAACACTGAAGCTTTCTTT. The chain recombines TRBV11-2 with TRBJ1-1; 7 nucleotides match TRBD1. Germline V gives CDR1 SGHAT, CDR2 FQNNGV. V lost 2 bases to trimming and J lost 2 bases; unmatched junction nucleotides: 5. The CDR3 has 15 amino acids.

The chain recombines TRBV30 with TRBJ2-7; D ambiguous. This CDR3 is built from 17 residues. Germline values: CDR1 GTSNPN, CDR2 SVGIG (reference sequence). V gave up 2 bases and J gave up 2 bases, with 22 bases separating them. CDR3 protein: CAWSSPWFRTQTYEQYF. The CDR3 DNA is TGTGCCTGGAGTTCCCCCTGGTTTAGGACCCAAACCTACGAGCAGTACTTC.

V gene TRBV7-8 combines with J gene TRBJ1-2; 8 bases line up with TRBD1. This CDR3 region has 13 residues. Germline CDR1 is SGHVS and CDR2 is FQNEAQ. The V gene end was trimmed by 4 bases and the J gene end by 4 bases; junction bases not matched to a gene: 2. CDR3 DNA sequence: TGTGCCAGCAGCTACGACAGGGGCTATGGCTACACCTTC. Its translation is CASSYDRGYGYTF.

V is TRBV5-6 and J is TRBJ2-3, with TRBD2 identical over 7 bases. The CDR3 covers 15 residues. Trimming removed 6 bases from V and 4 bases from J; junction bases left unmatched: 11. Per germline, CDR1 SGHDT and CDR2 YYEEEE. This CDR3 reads CASTSRREWSDTQYF. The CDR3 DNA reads TGTGCCAGCACGAGCAGGCGGGAGTGGTCAGATACGCAGTATTTT.

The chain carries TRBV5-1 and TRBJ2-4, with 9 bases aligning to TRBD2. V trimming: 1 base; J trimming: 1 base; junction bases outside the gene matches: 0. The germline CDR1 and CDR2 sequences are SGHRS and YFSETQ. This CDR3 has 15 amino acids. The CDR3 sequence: CASSLTSGAKNIQYF. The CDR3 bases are TGCGCCAGCAGCTTGACTAGCGGGGCCAAAAACATTCAGTACTTC. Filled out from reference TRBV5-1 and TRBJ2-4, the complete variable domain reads KAGVTQTPRYLIKTRGQQVTLSCSPISGHRSVSWYQQTPGQGLQFLFEYFSETQRNKGNFPGRFSGRQFSNSRSEMNVSTLELGDSALYLCASSLTSGAKNIQYFGAGTRLSVL.

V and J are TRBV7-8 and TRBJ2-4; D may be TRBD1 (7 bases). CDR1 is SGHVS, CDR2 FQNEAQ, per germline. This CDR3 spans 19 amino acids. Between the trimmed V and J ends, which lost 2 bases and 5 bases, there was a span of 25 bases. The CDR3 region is CASSLRGRSGQLVENIQYF. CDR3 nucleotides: TGTGCCAGCAGCTTAAGGGGGCGTAGCGGCCAACTTGTCGAAAACATTCAGTACTTC.

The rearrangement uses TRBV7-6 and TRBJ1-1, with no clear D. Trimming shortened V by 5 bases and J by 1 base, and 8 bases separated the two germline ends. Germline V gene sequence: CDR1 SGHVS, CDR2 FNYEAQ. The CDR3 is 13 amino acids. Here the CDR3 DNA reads TGTGCCAGCAGCCTACATAGGAACACTGAAGCTTTCTTT. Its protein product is CASSLHRNTEAFF.

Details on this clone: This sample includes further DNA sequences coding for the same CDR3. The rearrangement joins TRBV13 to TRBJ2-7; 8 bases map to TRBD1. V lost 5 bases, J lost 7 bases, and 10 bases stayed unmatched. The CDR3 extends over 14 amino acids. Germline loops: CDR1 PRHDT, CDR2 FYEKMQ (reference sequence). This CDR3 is CASSPDRGGYEQYF. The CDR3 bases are TGTGCCAGCAGCCCCGACAGGGGAGGCTATGAGCAGTACTTC.

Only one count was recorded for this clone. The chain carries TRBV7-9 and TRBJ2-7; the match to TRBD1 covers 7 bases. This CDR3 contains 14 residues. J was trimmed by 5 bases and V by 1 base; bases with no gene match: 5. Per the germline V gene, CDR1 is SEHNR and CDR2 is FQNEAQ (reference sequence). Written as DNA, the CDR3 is TGTGCCAGCAGCTTAGACAGGGGAAACAACGAGCAGTACTTC. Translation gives CASSLDRGNNEQYF.

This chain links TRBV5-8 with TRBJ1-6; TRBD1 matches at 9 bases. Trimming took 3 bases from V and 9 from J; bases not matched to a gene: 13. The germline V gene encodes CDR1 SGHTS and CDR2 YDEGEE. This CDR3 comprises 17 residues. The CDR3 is CASSSGLGQGLGSPLHF. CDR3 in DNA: TGTGCCAGCAGCTCCGGCCTGGGACAGGGTTTGGGTTCACCCCTCCACTTT.

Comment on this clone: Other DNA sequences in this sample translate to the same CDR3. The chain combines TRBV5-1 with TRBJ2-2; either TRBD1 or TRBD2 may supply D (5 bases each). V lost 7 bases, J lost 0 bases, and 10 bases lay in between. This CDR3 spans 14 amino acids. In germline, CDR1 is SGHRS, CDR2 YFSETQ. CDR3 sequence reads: CASRGGANTGELFF. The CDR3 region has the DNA TGCGCCAGCCGGGGCGGAGCGAACACCGGGGAGCTGTTTTTT. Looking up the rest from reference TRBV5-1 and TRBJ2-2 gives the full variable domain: KAGVTQTPRYLIKTRGQQVTLSCSPISGHRSVSWYQQTPGQGLQFLFEYFSETQRNKGNFPGRFSGRQFSNSRSEMNVSTLELGDSALYLCASRGGANTGELFFGEGSRLTVL.

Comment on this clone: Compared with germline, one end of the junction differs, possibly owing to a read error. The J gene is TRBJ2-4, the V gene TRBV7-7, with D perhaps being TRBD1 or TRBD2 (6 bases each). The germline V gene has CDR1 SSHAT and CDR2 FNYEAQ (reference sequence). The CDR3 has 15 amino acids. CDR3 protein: CASSLGGPAKNIQYF. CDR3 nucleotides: TGTGCTAGCAGCTTAGGGGGGCCAGCCAAAAACATTCAGTACTTC.